These 3 T cell receptor beta chains were all obtained from the same sample, sequenced in a study of neurological immune-mediated disorders (dated by TCRdb to between 2019 and 2020). The library was produced with 5' RACE. The run used an Illumina HiSeq 2500. TCRdb redid the processing of the public reads, applying fastp at Q25 and MiXCR, and retained in-frame beta chains. Under each unique CDR3 protein, matching rows form one entry showing the most common genes and DNA. In this sample the table shows tens of thousands of distinct CDR3 sequences, around 6% of which occur a single time. The top ten clonotypes cover about 0.54% of the sample. The specimen was CD4+ T cells from blood. These receptors all stem from a woman aged 40 to 49 in good health.

This clonotype was picked up many times. The J gene is TRBJ2-1, the V gene TRBV12-3 or TRBV12-4; TRBD2 matches at 12 bases. The CDR3 consists of 15 residues. V gave up 6 bases and J gave up 3 bases; unmatched junction bases: 3. This CDR3 reads CASRQGLAGYNEQFF. CDR3 in DNA: TGTGCCAGCAGACAGGGACTAGCGGGCTACAATGAGCAGTTCTTC.

There are many counts of this clonotype. The genes are TRBV6-2 or TRBV6-3 and TRBJ2-1; no clear D gene. This CDR3 has 14 residues. Germline CDR1 and CDR2: MNHEY and SVGEGT. V lost 8 bases, J lost 5 bases, and 16 bases lay in between. The CDR3 region has the DNA TGTGCCAGCTTTCCCTCGGCGTCGGACAATGAGCAGTTCTTC. Protein: CASFPSASDNEQFF.

There are many counts of this clonotype. The chain employs TRBV6-5 and TRBJ2-7; TRBD2 is a possible D gene (6 bases). CDR3 length: 14 amino acids. The V gene's germline CDR1 is MNHEY and CDR2 SVGAGI. V was clipped by 10 bases and J by 2 bases, with 18 bases between them. The CDR3 protein is CATRRGGGPYEQYF. CDR3 DNA sequence: TGTGCCACCAGGAGGGGCGGCGGGCCCTACGAGCAGTACTTC.